Each of the 6 T cell receptor beta chains below was sequenced from the same sample in a study of graft-versus-host responses after intestinal transplantation. Some clones are missing from TCRdb's copy, which holds only in-frame ones; the method was immunoSEQ multiplex PCR. This table holds approximately 86,000 clones, roughly 91% found once. These receptors have no known antigen. Source: unstimulated CD4+ T cells sorted from spleen or lymph node cells, taken before intestinal transplant. Receptors originate from a human donor who received an intestinal transplant.

The chain has TRBV9 and TRBJ2-1; possible D gene TRBD1, 6 bases. The germline V and J ends were trimmed by 0 bases and 0 bases, with 16 bases remaining between them. This CDR3 comprises 18 residues. Looked up from germline, CDR1 is SGDLS and CDR2 is YYNGEE. DNA of the CDR3: TGTGCCAGCAGCGTAGTCAGGGGTTCCCACGCCTCCTACAATGAGCAGTTCTTC. Translating it yields CASSVVRGSHASYNEQFF.

The V gene is TRBV14, the J gene TRBJ1-1; the D gene is possibly TRBD1 (6 bases). This CDR3 region has 16 residues. From germline, CDR1 is SGHDN and CDR2 FVKESK. The germline V and J ends were trimmed by 3 bases and 4 bases, with 18 bases remaining between them. In nucleotides, the CDR3 is TGTGCCAGCAGCCAGGCAAGACTAACAGGGAGCACTGAAGCTTTCTTT. Its protein is CASSQARLTGSTEAFF.

The rearrangement joins TRBV11-3 to TRBJ2-5, with 7 bases aligning to TRBD1. With 1 base clipped from V and 3 bases from J, the junction kept 5 bases outside the gene matches. The CDR3 is 15 amino acids. Germline lookup yields CDR1 SGHNT and CDR2 YENEEA. The CDR3: CASSLGSTGKETQYF. The CDR3 DNA reads as TGTGCCAGCAGCTTAGGGTCGACAGGGAAAGAGACCCAGTACTTC. The entire variable domain, with the rest obtained from reference TRBV11-3 and TRBJ2-5, is as follows: EAGVVQSPRYKIIEKKQPVAFWCNPISGHNTLYWYLQNLGQGPELLIRYENEEAVDDSQLPKDRFSAERLKGVDSTLKIQPAELGDSAVYLCASSLGSTGKETQYFGPGTRLLVL.

J is TRBJ2-7 and V is TRBV11-2; perhaps TRBD1 as D (5 bases). The germline V and J ends were trimmed by 2 bases and 3 bases, with 8 bases remaining between them. Germline V gene data show CDR1 as SGHAT and CDR2 as FQNNGV. The CDR3 spans 13 residues. The CDR3 region has the DNA TGTGCCAGCAGCTTAACAGGCCTCTACGAGCAGTACTTC. It encodes CASSLTGLYEQYF.

The chain is built from TRBV29-1 and TRBJ2-1, with TRBD1 as a possible D gene (6 bases). Germline values: CDR1 SQVTM, CDR2 ANQGSEA. This CDR3 spans 15 amino acids. V lost 6 bases and J 8 bases, leaving 23 bases between the germline ends. CDR3: CSVPTRWGQWDEQFF. As DNA, the CDR3 is TGCAGCGTCCCAACAAGGTGGGGGCAGTGGGATGAGCAGTTCTTC.

The rearrangement uses TRBV5-6 and TRBJ2-2; 7 nucleotides match TRBD1. The germline gives CDR1 SGHDT, CDR2 YYEEEE. V gave up 4 bases and J gave up 6 bases; unmatched junction bases: 6. There are 14 residues in the CDR3. The CDR3 protein is CASSRVTGSGELFF. The CDR3 nucleotides are TGTGCCAGCAGCAGAGTGACAGGGTCCGGGGAGCTGTTTTTT.